This TCR beta chain was identified during a study of identical twins. One entry per CDR3 protein results from TCRdb running MiXCR on the 5' RACE reads. The table shows a few hundred thousand distinct CDR3 sequences, with roughly 9% occurring only once. Each donor (without exception) was a healthy Caucasian. Study-wide results and caveats: Twin pairs had excess sharing that was weaker in beta out-of-frame sequences.

Deletions cut 9 bases from V and 7 bases from J, with 15 bases between. Germline CDR1 is MGHRA and CDR2 is YSYEKL. This CDR3 comprises 13 residues. This clonotype appeared a few times. Its target is not known. This rearrangement joins TRBV4-1 to TRBJ1-4; the D gene is possibly TRBD1 (5 bases). Sequencing input: naive T cells sorted from blood. This receptor was identified in a woman in her fifties or sixties in good health. CDR3 protein: CASLGAPGEKLFF. The CDR3 DNA reads TGCGCCAGTCTTGGGGCCCCTGGTGAAAAACTGTTTTTT.